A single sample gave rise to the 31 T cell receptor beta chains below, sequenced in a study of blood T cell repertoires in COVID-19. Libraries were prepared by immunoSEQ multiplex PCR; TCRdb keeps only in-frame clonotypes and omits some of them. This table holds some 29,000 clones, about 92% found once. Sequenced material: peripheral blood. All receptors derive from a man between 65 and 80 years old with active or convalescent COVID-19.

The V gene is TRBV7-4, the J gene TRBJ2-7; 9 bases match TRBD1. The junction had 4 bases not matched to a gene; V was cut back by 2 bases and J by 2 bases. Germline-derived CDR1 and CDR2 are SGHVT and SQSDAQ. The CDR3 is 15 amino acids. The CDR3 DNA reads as TGTGCCAGCAGCTTACGGGACAGGGTTGCCTACGAGCAGTACTTC. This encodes CASSLRDRVAYEQYF.

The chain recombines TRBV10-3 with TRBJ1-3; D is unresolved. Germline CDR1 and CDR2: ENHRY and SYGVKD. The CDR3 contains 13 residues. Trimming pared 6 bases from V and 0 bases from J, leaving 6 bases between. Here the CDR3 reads CAISPHSGNTIYF. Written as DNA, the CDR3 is TGTGCCATCAGCCCCCACTCTGGAAACACCATATATTTT.

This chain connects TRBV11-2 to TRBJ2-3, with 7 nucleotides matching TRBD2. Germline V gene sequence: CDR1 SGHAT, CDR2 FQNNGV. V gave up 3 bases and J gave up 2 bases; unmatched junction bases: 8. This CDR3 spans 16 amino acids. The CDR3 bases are TGTGCCAGCAGCTTTTCAGCGGGGCACGACACAGATACGCAGTATTTT. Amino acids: CASSFSAGHDTDTQYF.

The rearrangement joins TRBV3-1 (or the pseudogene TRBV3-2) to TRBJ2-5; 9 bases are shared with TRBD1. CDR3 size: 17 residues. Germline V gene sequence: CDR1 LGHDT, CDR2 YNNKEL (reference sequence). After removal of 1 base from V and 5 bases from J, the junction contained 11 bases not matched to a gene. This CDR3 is CASSQARGNRGRETQYF. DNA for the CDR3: TGTGCCAGCAGCCAAGCTAGGGGAAACAGGGGGCGGGAGACCCAGTACTTC.

The chain's CDR3 is CASSRWGTAGANVLTF. DNA for the CDR3: TGTGCCAGCAGCCGTTGGGGCACGGCTGGGGCCAACGTCCTGACTTTC. This chain connects TRBV7-9 to TRBJ2-6, with D tentatively TRBD1 (5 bases). The CDR3 sequence is 16 residues long. The V end was cut by 5 bases, the J end by 2 bases, with 13 bases between. Germline CDR1 and CDR2: SEHNR and FQNEAQ (reference sequence).

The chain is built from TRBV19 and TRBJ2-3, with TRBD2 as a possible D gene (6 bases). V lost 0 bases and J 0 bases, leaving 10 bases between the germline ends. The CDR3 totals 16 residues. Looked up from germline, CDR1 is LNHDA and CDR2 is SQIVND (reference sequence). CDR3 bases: TGTGCCAGTAGTATAGATCTCGCGGGGAGCACAGATACGCAGTATTTT. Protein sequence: CASSIDLAGSTDTQYF.

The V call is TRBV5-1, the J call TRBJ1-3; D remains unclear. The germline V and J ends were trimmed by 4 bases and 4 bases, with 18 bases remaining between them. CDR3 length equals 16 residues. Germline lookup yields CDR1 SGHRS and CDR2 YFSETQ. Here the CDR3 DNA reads TGCGCCAGCAGCCTACCCCGGGCGGGCTCGGGAAACACCATATATTTT. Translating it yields CASSLPRAGSGNTIYF.

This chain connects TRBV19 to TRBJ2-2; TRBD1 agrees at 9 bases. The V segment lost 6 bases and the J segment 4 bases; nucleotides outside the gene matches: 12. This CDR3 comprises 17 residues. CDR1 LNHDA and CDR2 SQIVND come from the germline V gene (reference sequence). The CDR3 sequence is CASSPLQGARSTGELFF. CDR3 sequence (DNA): TGTGCCAGTAGCCCCCTACAGGGGGCGCGAAGCACCGGGGAGCTGTTTTTT. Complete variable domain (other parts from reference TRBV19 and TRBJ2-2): DGGITQSPKYLFRKEGQNVTLSCEQNLNHDAMYWYRQDPGQGLRLIYYSQIVNDFQKGDIAEGYSVSREKKESFPLTVTSAQKNPTAFYLCASSPLQGARSTGELFFGEGSRLTVL.

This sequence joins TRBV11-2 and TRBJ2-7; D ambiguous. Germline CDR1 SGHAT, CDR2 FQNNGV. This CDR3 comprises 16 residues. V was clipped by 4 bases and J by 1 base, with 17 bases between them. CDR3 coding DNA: TGTGCCAGCAGCTCCTCTCCGACTGGTCTATCCTACGAGCAGTACTTC. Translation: CASSSSPTGLSYEQYF.

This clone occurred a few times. This CDR3 reads CASSSIPHGYGYTF. Written as DNA, the CDR3 is TGTGCCAGCAGTAGCATCCCCCATGGCTATGGCTACACCTTC. The V and J genes are TRBV6-2 or TRBV6-3 and TRBJ1-2; D gene ambiguous. The V gene's germline CDR1 is MNHEY and CDR2 SVGEGT. The V end was cut by 5 bases, the J end by 4 bases, with 14 bases between. This CDR3 has 14 residues.

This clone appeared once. The CDR3 DNA reads as TGTGCCAGTAGGAACAGGGGACAGCCCCAGCATTTT. It codes for CASRNRGQPQHF. The genes are TRBV19 and TRBJ1-5, with 7 positions matching TRBD1. Germline CDR1 and CDR2: LNHDA and SQIVND (reference sequence). V lost 6 bases to trimming and J lost 7 bases; unmatched junction nucleotides: 3. CDR3 length: 12 residues.

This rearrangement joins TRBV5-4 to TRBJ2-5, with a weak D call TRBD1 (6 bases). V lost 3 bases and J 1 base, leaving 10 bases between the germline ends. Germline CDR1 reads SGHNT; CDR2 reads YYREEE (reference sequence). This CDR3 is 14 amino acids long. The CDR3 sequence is CASSYGQSQETQYF. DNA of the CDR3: TGTGCCAGCAGCTATGGACAGAGCCAAGAGACCCAGTACTTC.

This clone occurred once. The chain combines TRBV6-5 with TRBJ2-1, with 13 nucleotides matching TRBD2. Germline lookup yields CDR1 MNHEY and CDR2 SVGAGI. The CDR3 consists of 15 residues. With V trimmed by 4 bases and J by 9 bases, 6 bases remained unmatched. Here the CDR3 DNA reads TGTGCCAGCAGTTTCACTAGCGGGAGGGCCGGTGAGCAGTTCTTC. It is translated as CASSFTSGRAGEQFF.

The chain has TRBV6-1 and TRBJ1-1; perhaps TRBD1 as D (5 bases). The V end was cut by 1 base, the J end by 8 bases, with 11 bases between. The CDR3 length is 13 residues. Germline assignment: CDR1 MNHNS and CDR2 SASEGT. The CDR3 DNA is TGTGCCAGCAGTGAAGACAGGCGGCTGGAAGCTTTCTTT. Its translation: CASSEDRRLEAFF.

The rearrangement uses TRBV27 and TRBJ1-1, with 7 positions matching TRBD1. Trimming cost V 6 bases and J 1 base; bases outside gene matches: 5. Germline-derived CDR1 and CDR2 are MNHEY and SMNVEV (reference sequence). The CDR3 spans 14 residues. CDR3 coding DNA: TGTGCCAGCAGGGGGTACAGGGGGAACACTGAAGCTTTCTTT. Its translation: CASRGYRGNTEAFF.

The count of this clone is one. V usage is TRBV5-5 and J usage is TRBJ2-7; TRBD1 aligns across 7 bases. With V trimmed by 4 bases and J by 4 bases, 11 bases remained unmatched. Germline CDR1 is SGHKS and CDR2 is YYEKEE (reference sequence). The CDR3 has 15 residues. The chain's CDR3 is CASSLLGTANYEQYF. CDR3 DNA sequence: TGTGCCAGCAGCCTCCTCGGGACAGCCAATTACGAGCAGTACTTC.

The CDR3 region is CASSLARLEASNEKLFF. The CDR3 DNA follows: TGTGCCAGCTCACTCGCAAGGTTGGAGGCGAGTAATGAAAAACTGTTTTTT. The chain joins TRBV18 to TRBJ1-4; D is unclear. The CDR3 sequence is 17 residues long. The ends were cut back, 4 bases at V and 4 bases at J, with 19 bases in the middle. CDR1 and CDR2 from the germline V gene are KGHSH and LQKENI.

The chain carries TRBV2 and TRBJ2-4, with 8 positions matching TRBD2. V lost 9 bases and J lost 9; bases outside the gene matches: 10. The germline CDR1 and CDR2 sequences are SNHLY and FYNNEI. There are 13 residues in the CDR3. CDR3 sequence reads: CARGVSGVSIQYF. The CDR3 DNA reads TGTGCCAGGGGGGTTAGCGGGGTTAGCATTCAGTACTTC.

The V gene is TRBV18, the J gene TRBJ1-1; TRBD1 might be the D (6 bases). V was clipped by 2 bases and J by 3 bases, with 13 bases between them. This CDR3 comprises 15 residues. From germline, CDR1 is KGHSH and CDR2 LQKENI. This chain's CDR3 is CASSPSQRTDTEAFF. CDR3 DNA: TGTGCCAGCTCACCATCGCAGAGGACAGACACTGAAGCTTTCTTT.

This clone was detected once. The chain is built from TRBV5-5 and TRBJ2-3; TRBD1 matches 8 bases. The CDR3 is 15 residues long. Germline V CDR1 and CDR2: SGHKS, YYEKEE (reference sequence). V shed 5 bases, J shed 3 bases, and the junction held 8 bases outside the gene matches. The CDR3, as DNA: TGTGCCAGCAGTTCAGGACAGGGTAGAACAGATACGCAGTATTTT. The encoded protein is CASSSGQGRTDTQYF.

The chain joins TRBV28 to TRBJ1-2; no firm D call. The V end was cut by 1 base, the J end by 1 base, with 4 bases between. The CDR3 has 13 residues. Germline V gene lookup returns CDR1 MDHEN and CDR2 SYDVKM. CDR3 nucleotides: TGTGCCAGCAGTTTATCTTATAACTATGGCTACACCTTC. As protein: CASSLSYNYGYTF.

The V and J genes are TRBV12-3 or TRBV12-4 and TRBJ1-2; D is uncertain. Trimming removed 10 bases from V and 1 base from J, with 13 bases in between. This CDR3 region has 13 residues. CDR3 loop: CATRPGYNYGYTF. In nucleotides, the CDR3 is TGTGCCACCCGCCCCGGGTATAACTATGGCTACACCTTC.

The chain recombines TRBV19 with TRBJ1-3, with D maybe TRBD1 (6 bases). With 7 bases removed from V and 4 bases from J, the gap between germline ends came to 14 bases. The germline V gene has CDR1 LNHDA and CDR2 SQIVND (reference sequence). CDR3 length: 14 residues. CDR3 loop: CASNRQVSGNTIYF. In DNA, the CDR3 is TGTGCCAGTAACAGACAGGTCTCCGGAAACACCATATATTTT.

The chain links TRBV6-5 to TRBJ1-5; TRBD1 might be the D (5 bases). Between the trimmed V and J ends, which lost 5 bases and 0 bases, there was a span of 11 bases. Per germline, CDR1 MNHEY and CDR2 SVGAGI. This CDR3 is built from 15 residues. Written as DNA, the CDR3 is TGTGCCAGCAGTCTACAGGAGTATAGCAATCAGCCCCAGCATTTT. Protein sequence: CASSLQEYSNQPQHF.

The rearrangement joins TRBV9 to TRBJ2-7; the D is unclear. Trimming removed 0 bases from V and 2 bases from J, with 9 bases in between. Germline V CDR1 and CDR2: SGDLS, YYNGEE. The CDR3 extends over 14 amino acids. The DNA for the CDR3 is TGTGCCAGCAGCGTAGAGGCGGCAACCTACGAGCAGTACTTC. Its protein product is CASSVEAATYEQYF.

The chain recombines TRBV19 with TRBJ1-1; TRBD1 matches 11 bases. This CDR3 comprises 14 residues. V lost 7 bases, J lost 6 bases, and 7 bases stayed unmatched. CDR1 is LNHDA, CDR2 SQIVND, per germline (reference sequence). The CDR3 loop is CASTGQGAGSEAFF. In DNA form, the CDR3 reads TGTGCCAGTACCGGACAGGGGGCAGGGTCTGAAGCTTTCTTT.

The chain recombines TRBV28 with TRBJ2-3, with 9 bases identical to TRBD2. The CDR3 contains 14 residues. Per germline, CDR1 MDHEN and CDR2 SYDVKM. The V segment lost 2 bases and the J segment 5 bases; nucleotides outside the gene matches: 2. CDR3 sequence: CASSLLAGRDTQYF. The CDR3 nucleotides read TGTGCCAGCAGTTTACTAGCGGGGCGAGATACGCAGTATTTT.

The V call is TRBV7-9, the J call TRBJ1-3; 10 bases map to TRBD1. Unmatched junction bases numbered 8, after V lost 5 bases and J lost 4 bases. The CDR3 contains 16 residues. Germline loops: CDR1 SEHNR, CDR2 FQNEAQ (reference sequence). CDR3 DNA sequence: TGTGCCAGCAGCACCGGGACAGGGGTTAGCGGAAACACCATATATTTT. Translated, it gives CASSTGTGVSGNTIYF.

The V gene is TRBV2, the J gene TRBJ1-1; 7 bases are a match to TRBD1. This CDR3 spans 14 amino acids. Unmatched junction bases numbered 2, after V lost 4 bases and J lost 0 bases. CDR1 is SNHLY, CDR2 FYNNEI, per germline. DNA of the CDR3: TGTGCCAGCAGTGCCGGGACAGTGAACACTGAAGCTTTCTTT. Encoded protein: CASSAGTVNTEAFF. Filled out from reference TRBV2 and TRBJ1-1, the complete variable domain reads EPEVTQTPSHQVTQMGQEVILRCVPISNHLYFYWYRQILGQKVEFLVSFYNNEISEKSEIFDDQFSVERPDGSNFTLKIRSTKLEDSAMYFCASSAGTVNTEAFFGQGTRLTVV.

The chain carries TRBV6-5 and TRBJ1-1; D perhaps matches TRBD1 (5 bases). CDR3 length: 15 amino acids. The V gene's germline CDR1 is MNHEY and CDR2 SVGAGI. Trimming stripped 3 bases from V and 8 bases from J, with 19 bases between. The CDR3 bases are TGTGCCAGCAGTTATTCGGTGGCAGGGATGGAGGAAGCTTTCTTT. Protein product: CASSYSVAGMEEAFF.

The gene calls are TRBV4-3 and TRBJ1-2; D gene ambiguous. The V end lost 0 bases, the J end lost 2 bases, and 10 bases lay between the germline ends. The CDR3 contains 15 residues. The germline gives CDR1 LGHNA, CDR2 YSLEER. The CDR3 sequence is CASSQDTQANYGYTF. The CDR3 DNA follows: TGCGCCAGCAGCCAAGATACCCAGGCAAACTATGGCTACACCTTC.